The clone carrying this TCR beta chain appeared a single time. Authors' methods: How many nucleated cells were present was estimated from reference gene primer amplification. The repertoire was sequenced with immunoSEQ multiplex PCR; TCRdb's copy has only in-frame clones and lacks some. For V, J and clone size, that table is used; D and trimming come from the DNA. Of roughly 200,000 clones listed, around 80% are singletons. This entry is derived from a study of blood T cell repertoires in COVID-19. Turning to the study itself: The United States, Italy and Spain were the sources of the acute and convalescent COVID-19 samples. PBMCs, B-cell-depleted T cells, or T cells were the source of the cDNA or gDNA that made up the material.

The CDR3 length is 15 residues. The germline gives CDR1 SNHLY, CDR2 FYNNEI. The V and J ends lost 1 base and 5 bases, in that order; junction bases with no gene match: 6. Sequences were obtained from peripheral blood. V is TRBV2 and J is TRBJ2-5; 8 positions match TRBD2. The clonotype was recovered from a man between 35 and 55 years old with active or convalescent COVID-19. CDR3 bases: TGTGCCAGCAGTGAAGAGGGACTAGTTGCCGAGACCCAGTACTTC. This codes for CASSEEGLVAETQYF.